The next 16 T cell receptor beta chains were all read from a single sample in a study of beta chain features in type 1 diabetes. Their specific antigens are unknown. The study, taken as a whole, reports: Significant though moderate, a shortening of TCRB CDR3s appeared in all four CD4+ subsets of Type 1 diabetes patients.

Investigators reverse transcribed all isolated RNA, so they sequenced expressed TCRB transcripts. Data came from immunoSEQ multiplex PCR; TCRdb stores just in-frame clones and leaves some out. In the table there are 600,000 to 700,000 clones, 9.5% to 15% of which are singletons. The sequenced material came from naive CD4+ T cells from blood. These receptors were taken from a man in his thirties or forties with type 1 diabetes.

Here the CDR3 reads CASSQEPTGQETQYF. In nucleotides, the CDR3 is TGTGCCAGCAGCCAAGAACCGACGGGCCAAGAGACCCAGTACTTC. The chain carries TRBV4-2 and TRBJ2-5; unclear D gene. The V end was cut by 0 bases, the J end by 1 base, with 9 bases between. There are 15 residues in the CDR3. Germline CDR1 reads LGHNA; CDR2 reads YNFKEQ.

The chain recombines TRBV18 with TRBJ2-7, with 8 bases identical to TRBD2. The trim removed 1 base at V and 0 bases at J, leaving 8 bases unmatched. From germline, CDR1 is KGHSH and CDR2 LQKENI. The CDR3 totals 17 residues. CDR3 sequence (DNA): TGTGCCAGCTCACCACTCACCGGGCGGGGGGTCTCCTACGAGCAGTACTTC. This codes for CASSPLTGRGVSYEQYF.

The gene calls are TRBV4-3 and TRBJ2-1, with D unclear. Germline loops: CDR1 LGHNA, CDR2 YSLEER. V dropped 0 bases and J dropped 11 bases, with 17 bases sitting between them. The CDR3 consists of 15 residues. The CDR3: CASSQDDGPYSKQFF. The CDR3 bases are TGCGCCAGCAGCCAAGATGATGGCCCGTATAGTAAGCAGTTCTTC.

The genes are TRBV7-2 and TRBJ1-5, with a weak D call TRBD1 (6 bases). The CDR3 extends over 15 amino acids. Trimming left V 1 base short and J 7 bases short, with 14 bases between. Germline V CDR1 and CDR2: SGHTA, FQGNSA. The DNA of the CDR3 is TGTGCCAGCAGCTTAGTAGGGGGGTCCGCCCAGCCCCAGCATTTT. Residues: CASSLVGGSAQPQHF.

The chain couples TRBV2 to TRBJ2-5, with unresolved D. The CDR3 contains 13 residues. Germline CDR1 is SNHLY and CDR2 is FYNNEI. Deletions cut 1 base from V and 2 bases from J, with 5 bases between. For the CDR3, the DNA is TGTGCCAGCAGTGAAGGGGCACAAGAGACCCAGTACTTC. Amino acids: CASSEGAQETQYF.

J is TRBJ1-2 and V is TRBV5-6; D is unclear. The ends were cut back, 3 bases at V and 3 bases at J, with 6 bases in the middle. CDR3 length: 12 amino acids. The germline gives CDR1 SGHDT, CDR2 YYEEEE. CDR3 in DNA: TGTGCCAGCAGCTCTTATGACTATGGCTACACCTTC. Translated, it gives CASSSYDYGYTF.

The chain is built from TRBV7-2 and TRBJ2-1, with TRBD1 matching 8 bases. The J segment lost 7 bases and the V segment lost 6 bases, leaving 11 bases of the junction unmatched. Germline V CDR1 and CDR2: SGHTA, FQGNSA. The CDR3 has 15 amino acids. The CDR3 sequence: CASSLPGQGWNEQFF. In DNA form, the CDR3 reads TGTGCCAGCAGTCTCCCCGGACAGGGTTGGAATGAGCAGTTCTTC.

This sequence joins TRBV7-9 and TRBJ2-1; 7 nucleotides agree with TRBD1. Looked up from germline, CDR1 is SEHNR and CDR2 is FQNEAQ (reference sequence). CDR3 length: 17 amino acids. With V trimmed by 5 bases and J by 0 bases, 10 bases remained unmatched. DNA of the CDR3: TGTGCCAGCAGCCCCCGACAGGGTGTTTCCTCCTACAATGAGCAGTTCTTC. Amino acid sequence: CASSPRQGVSSYNEQFF.

The chain combines TRBV10-2 with TRBJ2-1, with 8 positions matching TRBD2. The CDR3 is 15 residues long. V was pared by 7 bases and J by 9 bases, with 14 bases of the junction left unmatched. Germline CDR1 is WSHSY and CDR2 is SAAADI. For the CDR3, the DNA is TGCGCCAGCACCCAGAGGGCGGGGGGCAGGCCTGAGCAGTTCTTC. It codes for CASTQRAGGRPEQFF.

In this sample, this clone turned up a few times. The rearrangement uses TRBV28 and TRBJ2-2; D remains ambiguous. This CDR3 spans 12 amino acids. In germline, CDR1 is MDHEN, CDR2 SYDVKM. Trimming left V 4 bases short and J 4 bases short, with 4 bases between. CDR3 DNA: TGTGCCAGCAGTTACAGCACCGGGGAGCTGTTTTTT. This encodes CASSYSTGELFF.

The chain has TRBV5-4 and TRBJ1-2, with a weak D call TRBD1 (5 bases). The CDR3 runs 13 residues. Germline V gene data show CDR1 as SGHNT and CDR2 as YYREEE (reference sequence). Trimming left V 5 bases short and J 8 bases short, with 16 bases between. Here the CDR3 DNA reads TGTGCCAGCAGTGGAAGACGTCGGGACGGCTACACCTTC. It yields the protein CASSGRRRDGYTF.

V gene TRBV4-3 combines with J gene TRBJ1-3; D not certain. V lost 0 bases, J lost 4 bases, and 13 bases lay in between. This CDR3 region has 16 residues. The V gene's germline CDR1 is LGHNA and CDR2 YSLEER. This chain's CDR3 is CASSQDLKGLGNTIYF. The DNA of the CDR3 is TGCGCCAGCAGCCAAGATCTTAAGGGATTGGGAAACACCATATATTTT.

This chain connects TRBV7-9 to TRBJ2-4; D might be TRBD1 (6 bases). Between the trimmed V and J ends, which lost 3 bases and 5 bases, there was a span of 14 bases. Germline-derived CDR1 and CDR2 are SEHNR and FQNEAQ (reference sequence). This CDR3 spans 15 amino acids. The CDR3 coding sequence is TGTGCCAGCAGCTTCTGGGCAGGGGCGGAAAACATTCAGTACTTC. It translates to CASSFWAGAENIQYF.

The gene calls are TRBV6-5 and TRBJ2-7; D is uncertain. Looked up from germline, CDR1 is MNHEY and CDR2 is SVGAGI. CDR3 length: 15 amino acids. The V and J ends lost 6 bases and 4 bases respectively, with 19 bases between them. DNA of the CDR3: TGTGCCAGCAGCGACGCTGTAGGCCCGTCTTACGAGCAGTACTTC. It yields the protein CASSDAVGPSYEQYF.

The chain links TRBV27 to TRBJ1-5, with D hard to call. This CDR3 has 15 amino acids. Deletions cut 2 bases from V and 4 bases from J, with 12 bases between. Germline V lookup: CDR1 MNHEY, CDR2 SMNVEV (reference sequence). The DNA for the CDR3 is TGTGCCAGCAGTTTACTGTCTACCCTAAATCAGCCCCAGCATTTT. This codes for CASSLLSTLNQPQHF.

The chain uses TRBV18 and TRBJ2-5; no firm D call. This CDR3 is built from 14 residues. CDR1 is KGHSH, CDR2 LQKENI, per germline. V lost 6 bases and J lost 5, with 16 bases in between. The CDR3 DNA is TGTGCCAGCTCGATGGACCTATACGCGGAGACCCAGTACTTC. Its translation is CASSMDLYAETQYF.